These 2 T cell receptor beta chains came from one sample sequenced in a study of T cell responses to AZD1222 COVID-19 vaccine. This table comes from immunoSEQ multiplex PCR, and its TCRdb copy is limited to in-frame clones, with some not included. Of under 150,000 clones in the sample, about 92% were seen once. This specimen was peripheral blood, taken on day 0 of AZD1222 vaccination. The source is an adult in good health.

This rearrangement joins TRBV11-2 to TRBJ2-5; 9 bases align to TRBD1. J gave up 1 base and V 4 bases, and 7 bases lay outside the gene matches. Germline CDR1 SGHAT, CDR2 FQNNGV. The CDR3 has 16 residues. This chain's CDR3 is CASSSRDREAQETQYF. CDR3 in DNA: TGTGCCAGCAGCTCCCGGGACAGGGAGGCCCAAGAGACCCAGTACTTC. Looking up the rest from reference TRBV11-2 and TRBJ2-5 gives the full variable domain: EAGVAQSPRYKIIEKRQSVAFWCNPISGHATLYWYQQILGQGPKLLIQFQNNGVVDDSQLPKDRFSAERLKGVDSTLKIQPAKLEDSAVYLCASSSRDREAQETQYFGPGTRLLVL.

The chain joins TRBV1 to TRBJ1-3. TRBV1 is a known pseudogene. This CDR3 has 18 amino acids. CDR3 nucleotides: TGCACCAGCAGCCAAGATATCGGGGCCCCTCTTGGGGGAAACACCATATATTTT. Residues: CTSSQDIGAPLGGNTIYF.